Sequencing of this T cell receptor beta chain was carried out in a study of cytomegalovirus exposure and HLA in healthy donors. Turning to this clone: Its antigen is undetermined.

The CDR3 extends over 15 amino acids. V shed 6 bases, J shed 6 bases, and the junction held 10 bases outside the gene matches. Germline loops: CDR1 MNHEY, CDR2 SMNVEV (reference sequence). Whole-study findings and limits: In vitro work confirmed that three CMV-associated chains recognize CMV antigens.

TCRdb's copy holds only in-frame clones and misses some; the assay was immunoSEQ multiplex PCR. The repertoire holds 150,000 to 200,000 clones, with about 83% as singletons. The chain links TRBV27 to TRBJ2-1; 8 positions match TRBD2. This sequence originates from a young woman in good health and CMV-seronegative. Input material: PBMCs. Here the CDR3 reads CASRPGLARSNEQFF. DNA for the CDR3: TGTGCCAGCAGGCCCGGACTAGCTAGGTCCAATGAGCAGTTCTTC.